This T cell receptor (beta chain) was sequenced in a study of PD-L1 blockade in urothelial cancer (dated by TCRdb to 2015 to 2018). In terms of the full investigation: Therapy was started in the mid-2010s for all patients, and atezolizumab 1,200 mg was administered intravenously every 3 weeks. Twenty-five of 29 patients were males with bladder-origin urothelial cancer, and about two thirds of the roughly 30 reported a prior smoking history. An ECOG performance status of 0 or 1 was recorded for the patients, and 0 to 3 prior chemotherapy regimens had been received by the patients. Blood samples were analyzed at two time points: 3 weeks after treatment start (second dose) and 6 weeks after treatment start. Blood samples yielded a median of roughly 150,000 T cells and tens of thousands of unique TCRs, with median clonality roughly 0.085. An exploratory multi-omic analysis was conducted of the somatic, immune and clinical correlates of response to PD-L1 blockade with atezolizumab in urothelial cancer. Pretreatment tumor samples, along with matched peripheral blood serially collected before and after atezolizumab treatment, were subjected to TCR sequencing. Durable clinical benefit was defined as progression-free survival longer than 6 months, and TCR features were also tested against progression-free and overall survival. In the same patients, whole exome sequencing and RNA sequencing of pretreatment tumors were performed in addition to TCR sequencing. Under ten patients achieved durable clinical benefit and approximately 20 did not. Around 29 patients had pretreatment blood TCR-seq, about 24 had at least one posttreatment blood collection, and about 24 had tumor TCR-seq. General findings and caveats noted by the study authors: Improved progression-free and overall survival was associated with having pretreatment peripheral blood TCR clonality below the median. Greater expansion of tumor-associated TCR clones in peripheral blood 3 weeks after the start of treatment was observed in patients with durable benefit (n of about 20, p = 0.022). Because of the small sample size (n ≈ 29) and the many exploratory analyses performed, the results are intended to be regarded as hypothesis-generating.

Of note for this clone: Its antigen is unknown. No quality values exist for individual bases; no much larger clone is one base distant.

A cohort of around 29 patients with locally advanced or metastatic urothelial carcinoma, treated at Memorial Sloan Kettering on a trial protocol, was included. Peripheral blood mononuclear cells were collected pretreatment and during treatment, at between 1 and 8 total time points per patient. The Qiagen DNeasy Blood extraction kit was used to purify genomic DNA from total PBMCs and tumor samples. Collected pretreatment and during treatment, PBMCs were isolated and stored as previously described. Clipping removes 4 bases from V and 8 bases from J, with 3 as the unmatched junction base count. There are 12 amino acids in the CDR3, from cysteine to phenylalanine inclusive. Only CDR3 DNA remains: 36 bases, in frame from the first base. From the germline V gene, CDR1 is SNHLY and CDR2 is FYNNEI. Synthetic TCR analog templates were spiked into each PCR to estimate absolute template abundance from read counts. The immunoSEQ assay was used to amplify TCRbeta CDR3 regions from genomic DNA with bias-controlled V and J gene primers. Sequencing of rearranged TCRbeta segments was performed at approximately 20X coverage. The original methods were these. Clustering was used to correct sequencing errors, and CDR3s were annotated against IMGT to assign V, D and J genes. Downstream analyses used only productive TCRbeta rearrangements, leaving out any out-of-frame or stop-codon sequences. Clonality was calculated as one minus the Shannon entropy normalized by the log of the number of unique productive sequences. Clones differing between time points or between blood and tumor were identified using Fisher's exact test with Benjamini-Hochberg correction, with an adjusted p below 0.01 applied as the threshold. This is the immuneACCESS table as TCRdb keeps it, with only in-frame sequences that have V and J called. A part of the clones is gone; compared with another copy, unresolved V genes explain less than half, and the rest is unexplained. The D gene and trimming were derived from the DNA, and the V and J assignments and clone size from that table. The sample has 45,000 or so clones on record, roughly 88% of them singletons. The ten largest account for roughly 3.6% of the sample.

The sequencing used PBMCs, collected around atezolizumab (anti-PD-L1) treatment. The TCR sequence derives from a man aged 80 or over with urothelial cancer. The sequence links TRBV2 to TRBJ1-1; 8 bases in the middle match TRBD1. The bases are TGTGCCAGCAGTGCCGGACAGGGAGAAGCTTTCTTT. Its translation reads: CASSAGQGEAFF.